The next 18 T cell receptor beta chains were all read from a single sample in a study of shared clonotypes between healthy human individuals. Positive CCR7 selection of CD45RO-negative cells yielded the naive CD8 cells, and terminally differentiated effector memory CD45RA+ cells were excluded. Some clones are missing from TCRdb's copy, which holds only in-frame ones; the method was immunoSEQ multiplex PCR. Altogether around 600,000 clones are present, roughly 96% being singletons, with the ten largest covering over 0.095%. The sequenced sample was naive CD8+ T cells sorted from blood. All receptors come from a woman aged 25 to 39 in good health.

The chain has TRBV27 and TRBJ2-1; the D gene is possibly TRBD1 (5 bases). Germline V CDR1 and CDR2: MNHEY, SMNVEV (reference sequence). Trimming pared 7 bases from V and 3 bases from J, leaving 10 bases between. CDR3 length: 13 residues. CDR3 loop: CASTTVSYNEQFF. Written as DNA, the CDR3 is TGTGCCAGCACGACAGTCAGCTACAATGAGCAGTTCTTC.

The rearrangement uses TRBV21-1 and TRBJ1-3. TRBV21-1 is a known pseudogene. CDR3 length: 15 residues. This chain's CDR3 is CASSRGTTSGNTIYF. CDR3 nucleotides: TGTGCCAGCAGCCGGGGGACCACCTCTGGAAACACCATATATTTT.

The V gene is TRBV28, the J gene TRBJ2-7, with 9 bases fitting TRBD1. CDR3 length: 14 residues. Germline V gene sequence: CDR1 MDHEN, CDR2 SYDVKM. With 6 bases clipped from V and 2 bases from J, the junction kept 5 bases outside the gene matches. The CDR3 loop reads CASSGTGSPYEQYF. In DNA form, the CDR3 reads TGTGCCAGCAGCGGGACAGGGTCCCCCTACGAGCAGTACTTC.

The gene calls are TRBV19 and TRBJ2-1, with TRBD2 identical over 7 bases. The CDR3 has 15 residues. V was pared by 3 bases and J by 7 bases, with 9 bases of the junction left unmatched. CDR1 and CDR2 from the germline V gene are LNHDA and SQIVND (reference sequence). The CDR3 is CASSISGLGTNEQFF. The CDR3 DNA sequence: TGTGCCAGTAGTATCTCCGGACTAGGAACTAATGAGCAGTTCTTC.

The CDR3 loop reads CASSESGLAGNEQFF. CDR3 sequence (DNA): TGCGCCAGCAGTGAAAGTGGACTAGCGGGCAATGAGCAGTTCTTC. The V and J genes are TRBV10-2 and TRBJ2-1, with 11 nucleotides matching TRBD2. With 3 bases clipped from V and 6 bases from J, the junction kept 4 bases outside the gene matches. The CDR3 contains 15 residues. CDR1 is WSHSY and CDR2 is SAAADI in the germline V gene.

The V and J genes are TRBV7-7 and TRBJ2-5; 11 nucleotides align to TRBD2. The V segment lost 7 bases and the J segment 5 bases; nucleotides outside the gene matches: 9. This CDR3 contains 15 residues. Germline V gives CDR1 SSHAT, CDR2 FNYEAQ (reference sequence). The DNA of the CDR3 is TGTGCCAGCAACAATAGCGGGAGGGCCTGGGAGACCCAGTACTTC. Amino acids: CASNNSGRAWETQYF.

This chain joins TRBV11-2 and TRBJ1-1; D may be TRBD1 (6 bases). CDR1 is SGHAT and CDR2 is FQNNGV in the germline V gene. The V gene lost 4 bases and the J gene lost 2 bases, with 17 bases spanning the gap. This CDR3 is 16 amino acids long. This chain's CDR3 is CASSSLAGVVNTEAFF. The CDR3 nucleotides are TGTGCCAGCAGCTCGCTAGCAGGGGTAGTAAACACTGAAGCTTTCTTT.

The chain links TRBV20-1 to TRBJ2-5; D call uncertain. The DNA end is more similar to TRBJ2-7, so the J call may be wrong. Germline-derived CDR1 and CDR2 are DFQATT and SNEGSKA (reference sequence). The CDR3 runs to 11 residues. CDR3 DNA: TGCAGTGCTAGAGAATCCTACGAGCAGTACTTC. It yields the protein CSARESYEQYF.

The V and J genes are TRBV5-6 and TRBJ2-7; TRBD2 aligns across 7 bases. This CDR3 contains 15 residues. CDR1 and CDR2 from the germline V gene are SGHDT and YYEEEE. The J segment lost 4 bases and the V segment lost 4 bases, leaving 11 bases of the junction unmatched. This chain's CDR3 is CASSPEAGAGYEQYF. In DNA form, the CDR3 reads TGTGCCAGCAGCCCGGAGGCGGGAGCGGGTTACGAGCAGTACTTC. Supplemented by reference TRBV5-6 and TRBJ2-7, the full variable domain reads DAGVTQSPTHLIKTRGQQVTLRCSPKSGHDTVSWYQQALGQGPQFIFQYYEEEERQRGNFPDRFSGHQFPNYSSELNVNALLLGDSALYLCASSPEAGAGYEQYFGPGTRLTVT.

The genes are TRBV7-2 and TRBJ2-5, with TRBD2 identical over 10 bases. The J call is uncertain, as TRBJ2-7 better fits the DNA end. The CDR3 covers 14 residues. Germline V lookup: CDR1 SGHTA, CDR2 FQGNSA. CDR3 nucleotides: TGTGCCAGCAGCTCCCTAGCGGGGGCCTACGAGCAGTACTTC. This codes for CASSSLAGAYEQYF.

This clone was picked up one time. V and J are TRBV7-3 and TRBJ2-1, with a possible D match to TRBD2 (6 bases). CDR1 is SGHTA and CDR2 is FQGTGA in the germline V gene. This CDR3 has 15 residues. V lost 4 bases, J lost 4 bases, and 14 bases lay in between. Here the CDR3 reads CASSSGRDSYNEQFF. DNA for the CDR3: TGTGCCAGCAGCTCAGGGCGGGACTCTTACAATGAGCAGTTCTTC.

The chain recombines TRBV15 with TRBJ2-7; either TRBD1 or TRBD2 may supply D (5 bases each). Trimming removed 0 bases at V and 4 bases at J, with 22 bases between. Germline-derived CDR1 and CDR2 are LNHNV and YYDKDF (reference sequence). The CDR3 has 18 amino acids. The CDR3 coding sequence is TGTGCCACCAGCAGAGACGAGTCCGCGGGTCTGGGGCGGTACGAGCAGTACTTC. Translated, it gives CATSRDESAGLGRYEQYF.

The chain employs TRBV5-6 and TRBJ1-1, with D uncertain. With 4 bases removed from V and 4 bases from J, the gap between germline ends came to 11 bases. Germline CDR1 and CDR2: SGHDT and YYEEEE. This CDR3 region has 13 residues. CDR3 sequence: CASSDSTGTEAFF. CDR3 nucleotide sequence: TGTGCCAGCAGCGATAGCACGGGCACTGAAGCTTTCTTT.

This clone was recorded once. The chain joins TRBV28 to TRBJ1-2; no clear D. This CDR3 contains 15 residues. The V and J ends lost 3 bases and 0 bases respectively, with 11 bases between them. Germline-derived CDR1 and CDR2 are MDHEN and SYDVKM. The CDR3 loop is CASSLPLSPNYGYTF. The CDR3 DNA is TGTGCCAGCAGTTTGCCTTTAAGTCCTAACTATGGCTACACCTTC.

The chain employs TRBV28 and TRBJ2-7; tentative D call: TRBD1 (6 bases). V gave up 7 bases and J gave up 2 bases, with 21 bases separating them. Germline CDR1 and CDR2: MDHEN and SYDVKM. The CDR3 contains 16 residues. CDR3 coding DNA: TGTGCCAGCAACCTCGCGACAGGACGAACCCCCTACGAGCAGTACTTC. Translated: CASNLATGRTPYEQYF.

J is TRBJ1-6 and V is TRBV19; D possibly corresponds to TRBD1 (6 bases). The V gene's germline CDR1 is LNHDA and CDR2 SQIVND (reference sequence). The ends were cut back, 9 bases at V and 9 bases at J, with 9 bases in the middle. The CDR3 runs to 11 residues. DNA for the CDR3: TGTGCCAGCGGGGGCGGTTCACCCCTCCACTTT. It specifies CASGGGSPLHF.

The chain has TRBV27 and TRBJ1-1, with D hard to call. CDR3 length: 15 amino acids. With 4 bases removed from V and 3 bases from J, the gap between germline ends came to 15 bases. Germline V gives CDR1 MNHEY, CDR2 SMNVEV (reference sequence). The CDR3 DNA reads as TGTGCCAGCAGTTATCGTGGGGTCGTCGACACTGAAGCTTTCTTT. This translates into CASSYRGVVDTEAFF.

This chain joins TRBV27 and TRBJ1-5, with unresolved D. The V gene's germline CDR1 is MNHEY and CDR2 SMNVEV (reference sequence). Trimming left V 8 bases short and J 2 bases short, with 10 bases between. The CDR3 covers 13 residues. CDR3: CASWSWGNQPQHF. For the CDR3, the DNA is TGTGCCAGCTGGTCCTGGGGCAATCAGCCCCAGCATTTT.